Below are 10 T cell receptor beta chains sequenced from a single sample in a study of T cell changes during pregnancy in multiple sclerosis. TCRdb keeps only in-frame clones here, not all; method: immunoSEQ multiplex PCR. This table has 80,000 or so clones, roughly nine tenths appearing once. This sample comprised peripheral blood, obtained before pregnancy. These receptors all come from a female donor with multiple sclerosis, enrolled in a pregnancy study.

Worth noting for this clone: A junction end diverges from the germline sequence, so it may reflect a read error. The DNA of the CDR3 is TGTGCCATCAGGAAGGGAGCGGGAGGGCCAGAGACGCAGTATTTT. Amino acid sequence: CAIRKGAGGPETQYF. The chain is built from TRBV10-3 and TRBJ2-3; 10 bases fit TRBD2. The CDR3 spans 15 residues. Germline V lookup: CDR1 ENHRY, CDR2 SYGVKD.

This clone occurred once. The rearrangement links TRBV6-5 to TRBJ2-1; no definite D call. Trimming shortened V by 5 bases and J by 4 bases, and 12 bases separated the two germline ends. CDR1 MNHEY and CDR2 SVGAGI come from the germline V gene. This CDR3 contains 14 residues. The CDR3 region has the DNA TGTGCCAGCAGTAACAGCCTCCGGTACAATGAGCAGTTCTTC. As protein: CASSNSLRYNEQFF.

The chain is built from TRBV2 and TRBJ1-1, with D maybe TRBD1 (5 bases). Trimming removed 4 bases from V and 0 bases from J, with 12 bases in between. In germline, CDR1 is SNHLY, CDR2 FYNNEI. The CDR3 totals 15 residues. DNA for the CDR3: TGTGCCAGCAGTGTGTCGACAGCGATGAACACTGAAGCTTTCTTT. The encoded protein is CASSVSTAMNTEAFF.

A single count supports this clone. DNA for the CDR3: TGTGCCAGTAGTTCTCGGGGACAGGGCGATCACGAGCAGTACTTC. It specifies CASSSRGQGDHEQYF. The chain recombines TRBV19 with TRBJ2-7, with TRBD1 matching over 9 bases. This CDR3 is built from 15 residues. After removal of 5 bases from V and 5 bases from J, the junction contained 10 bases not matched to a gene. The germline gives CDR1 LNHDA, CDR2 SQIVND (reference sequence).

This clone was counted a single time. This sequence joins TRBV5-4 and TRBJ1-2; weak D call: TRBD1 (6 bases). The V gene's germline CDR1 is SGHNT and CDR2 YYREEE (reference sequence). Trimming left V 2 bases short and J 2 bases short, with 13 bases between. The CDR3 has 15 residues. The CDR3 sequence: CASSFTGRGNYGYTF. The CDR3 coding sequence is TGTGCCAGCAGCTTCACAGGAAGGGGGAACTATGGCTACACCTTC.

This chain uses TRBV14 with TRBJ1-3; the match to TRBD1 covers 7 bases. This CDR3 is built from 15 residues. Per germline, CDR1 SGHDN and CDR2 FVKESK. The V segment lost 4 bases and the J segment 3 bases; nucleotides outside the gene matches: 6. In DNA form, the CDR3 reads TGTGCCAGCAGCCCCTGGGACAGTTATGGAAACACCATATATTTT. It encodes CASSPWDSYGNTIYF.

This chain links TRBV7-8 with TRBJ1-5; 8 bases match TRBD1. V shed 5 bases, J shed 0 bases, and the junction held 3 bases outside the gene matches. CDR3 length: 15 amino acids. Germline values: CDR1 SGHVS, CDR2 FQNEAQ. The CDR3: CASSRGQGSNQPQHF. In nucleotides, the CDR3 is TGTGCCAGCAGCCGAGGACAGGGTAGCAATCAGCCCCAGCATTTT.

This chain connects TRBV27 to TRBJ2-5; D might be TRBD2 (6 bases). The CDR3 sequence is 14 residues long. Germline loops: CDR1 MNHEY, CDR2 SMNVEV (reference sequence). Deletions cut 6 bases from V and 2 bases from J, with 13 bases between. For the CDR3, the DNA is TGTGCCAGCAGCGCCGGGACTCTACAAGAGACCCAGTACTTC. As protein: CASSAGTLQETQYF.

For this clone: In the same sample, other DNA sequences code for this CDR3. V is TRBV29-1 and J is TRBJ2-7; 10 bases are a match to TRBD1. Germline-derived CDR1 and CDR2 are SQVTM and ANQGSEA. This CDR3 is built from 16 residues. The V and J ends lost 4 bases and 3 bases, in that order; junction bases with no gene match: 12. CDR3 amino acids: CSVGPPGTGAVYEQYF. The CDR3 DNA reads as TGCAGCGTTGGACCCCCGGGGACAGGGGCGGTCTACGAGCAGTACTTC.

The chain links TRBV27 to TRBJ2-3, with D unresolved. V lost 3 bases and J 0 bases, leaving 4 bases between the germline ends. This CDR3 has 13 amino acids. Germline loops: CDR1 MNHEY, CDR2 SMNVEV (reference sequence). CDR3: CASSFHSTDTQYF. The CDR3 nucleotides read TGTGCCAGCAGTTTCCATAGCACAGATACGCAGTATTTT.